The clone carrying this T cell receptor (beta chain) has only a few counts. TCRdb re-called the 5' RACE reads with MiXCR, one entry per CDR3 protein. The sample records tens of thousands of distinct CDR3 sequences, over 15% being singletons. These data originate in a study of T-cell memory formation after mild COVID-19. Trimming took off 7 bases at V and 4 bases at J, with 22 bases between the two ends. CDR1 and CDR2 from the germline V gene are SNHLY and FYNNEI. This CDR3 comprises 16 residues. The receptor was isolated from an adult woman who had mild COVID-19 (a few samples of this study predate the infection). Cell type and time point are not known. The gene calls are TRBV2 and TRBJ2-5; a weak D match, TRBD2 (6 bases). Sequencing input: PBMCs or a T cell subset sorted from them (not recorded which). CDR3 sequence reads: CASTAGEDGGRETQYF. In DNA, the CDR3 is TGTGCCAGCACCGCCGGGGAGGATGGCGGGCGAGAGACCCAGTACTTC. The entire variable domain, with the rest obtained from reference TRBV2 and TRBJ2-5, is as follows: EPEVTQTPSHQVTQMGQEVILRCVPISNHLYFYWYRQILGQKVEFLVSFYNNEISEKSEIFDDQFSVERPDGSNFTLKIRSTKLEDSAMYFCASTAGEDGGRETQYFGPGTRLLVL.